Shown below are 14 T cell receptor beta chains from a single sample sequenced in a study of somatic mutations in cytotoxic T cells in rheumatoid arthritis. The assay was immunoSEQ multiplex PCR, and TCRdb's table has in-frame clones only and misses some. The sample carries 20,000 or so clones, around 80% recorded once. Sequencing used CD8+ T cells sorted from blood. Receptors originate from a woman between 45 and 65 years old in good health.

In this sample, this clone turned up a few times. Different DNA sequences within this sample yield the same CDR3. The rearrangement uses TRBV4-1 and TRBJ2-7, with D hard to call. The CDR3 has 14 amino acids. Germline assignment: CDR1 MGHRA and CDR2 YSYEKL. V was cut by 1 base and J by 1 base, with 8 bases left in between. The DNA of the CDR3 is TGCGCCAGCAGCCAAGCGTCGAATTCCTACGAGCAGTACTTC. Translation gives CASSQASNSYEQYF.

The rearrangement links TRBV4-3 to TRBJ2-6; D is possibly TRBD2 (5 bases). The germline V and J ends were trimmed by 0 bases and 2 bases, with 8 bases remaining between them. Germline V CDR1 and CDR2: LGHNA, YSLEER. The CDR3 is made up of 16 amino acids. CDR3 region: CASSQDRGPGANVLTF. The CDR3, as DNA: TGCGCCAGCAGCCAAGATAGAGGGCCTGGGGCCAACGTCCTGACTTTC.

V and J are TRBV6-5 and TRBJ2-1; the D gene is possibly TRBD1 (5 bases). The CDR3 sequence is 16 residues long. Per germline, CDR1 MNHEY and CDR2 SVGAGI. Trimming took 2 bases from V and 5 from J, leaving 16 bases between them. The CDR3, as DNA: TGTGCCAGCAGTTACGCCCAAGACAGTCTAGACAATGAGCAGTTCTTC. Translation: CASSYAQDSLDNEQFF.

The chain joins TRBV2 to TRBJ1-2, with a tentative D call TRBD1 (5 bases). The germline CDR1 and CDR2 sequences are SNHLY and FYNNEI. This CDR3 has 14 amino acids. V was cut by 3 bases and J by 4 bases, with 12 bases left in between. CDR3 nucleotide sequence: TGTGCCAGCAGTGAGGTTAGGGGTGGCTATGGCTACACCTTC. This codes for CASSEVRGGYGYTF.

The chain employs TRBV2 and TRBJ2-1; unclear D gene. The germline V gene has CDR1 SNHLY and CDR2 FYNNEI. The CDR3 is made up of 15 amino acids. V was pared by 4 bases and J by 0 bases, with 10 bases between. CDR3 in amino acids: CASSASPISYNEQFF. CDR3 coding DNA: TGTGCCAGCAGTGCTTCACCTATCTCCTACAATGAGCAGTTCTTC.

In this sample, this clone turned up once. This chain connects TRBV7-9 to TRBJ1-4; 7 nucleotides line up with TRBD1. J was trimmed by 5 bases and V by 6 bases; bases with no gene match: 6. The CDR3 extends over 14 amino acids. Germline assignment: CDR1 SEHNR and CDR2 FQNEAQ (reference sequence). CDR3 nucleotide sequence: TGTGCCAGCAGAGGGGACAGCTGGAATGAAAAACTGTTTTTT. Translation: CASRGDSWNEKLFF.

The sample holds a few counts of this clone. The identical CDR3 is also encoded by other nucleotide sequences in the sample. The genes are TRBV6-1 and TRBJ2-3; D is unclear. CDR3 length: 14 residues. CDR1 is MNHNS and CDR2 is SASEGT in the germline V gene. V lost 1 base to trimming and J lost 3 bases, with 8 bases between them. CDR3 coding DNA: TGTGCCAGCAGTGAAGGTCTAACTACAGATACGCAGTATTTT. It codes for CASSEGLTTDTQYF.

This sequence joins TRBV30 and TRBJ2-7, with D perhaps matching TRBD1 or TRBD2 (5 bases each). The CDR3 length is 11 residues. Germline V gives CDR1 GTSNPN, CDR2 SVGIG (reference sequence). CDR3 amino acids: CAAGATREQYF. CDR3 DNA: TGTGCAGCTGGGGCTACTAGGGAGCAGTACTTC. The full variable domain, its missing parts supplied by reference TRBV30 and TRBJ2-7, is SQTIHQWPATLVQPVGSPLSLECTVEGTSNPNLYWYRQAAGRGLQLLFYSVGIGQISSEVPQNLSASRPQDRQFILSSKKLLLSDSGFYLCAAGATREQYFGPGTRLTVT.

This clone was found a few times. J is TRBJ2-2 and V is TRBV9, with unresolved D. Germline CDR1 SGDLS, CDR2 YYNGEE. The CDR3 runs to 13 residues. Trimming shortened V by 3 bases and J by 2 bases, and 5 bases separated the two germline ends. The CDR3 sequence is CASSGDNTGELFF. CDR3 bases: TGTGCCAGCAGCGGGGATAACACCGGGGAGCTGTTTTTT.

The chain carries TRBV28 and TRBJ2-3; D possibly uses TRBD1 or TRBD2 (5 bases each). CDR1 is MDHEN, CDR2 SYDVKM, per germline. The CDR3 is made up of 14 amino acids. V was cut by 3 bases and J by 1 base, with 8 bases left in between. CDR3 protein: CASSFSGRTDTQYF. The CDR3 nucleotides are TGTGCCAGCAGTTTCTCGGGGCGCACAGATACGCAGTATTTT.

The V and J genes are TRBV6-5 and TRBJ2-1, with a tentative D call TRBD2 (5 bases). V dropped 6 bases and J dropped 3 bases, with 12 bases sitting between them. The germline CDR1 and CDR2 sequences are MNHEY and SVGAGI. CDR3 size: 14 residues. The CDR3, as DNA: TGTGCCAGCAGCGTCGGGGAGAGCTACAATGAGCAGTTCTTC. This sequence encodes CASSVGESYNEQFF.

The J gene is TRBJ2-7, the V gene TRBV5-4; D not resolved. There are 14 residues in the CDR3. Trimming shortened V by 1 base and J by 3 bases, and 11 bases separated the two germline ends. The germline CDR1 and CDR2 sequences are SGHNT and YYREEE (reference sequence). The CDR3 bases are TGTGCCAGCAGCTTGTCGCCGGAAAGCTACGAGCAGTACTTC. Translating gives CASSLSPESYEQYF.

V usage is TRBV6-4 and J usage is TRBJ2-3; tentative D call: TRBD1 (5 bases). This CDR3 comprises 13 residues. V lost 3 bases and J 1 base, leaving 5 bases between the germline ends. CDR1 is MRHNA, CDR2 SNTAGT, per germline. CDR3 sequence (DNA): TGTGCCAGCAGTGAAGGGGGCACAGATACGCAGTATTTT. It yields the protein CASSEGGTDTQYF.

The rearrangement uses TRBV6-6 and TRBJ2-2, with 8 bases lining up with TRBD1. The CDR3 is made up of 14 amino acids. CDR1 and CDR2 (germline): MNHNY, SVGAGI (reference sequence). Trimming at V came to 7 bases and at J to 4 bases, leaving 5 bases not matched to a gene. For the CDR3, the DNA is TGTGCCAGCATTAGGACAGGGATCACCGGGGAGCTGTTTTTT. The encoded protein is CASIRTGITGELFF.